Below are 3 T cell receptor beta chains sequenced from a single sample in a study of T cells in Graves' hyperthyroidism and ophthalmopathy. RNA transcripts were the template for amplifying TCR beta CDR3 regions. When the TCR CDR3 underwent first-round RT-PCR, the HTBI primer set was used. TCRdb redid the calling of the multiplex PCR reads with MiXCR, one entry per CDR3 protein. The repertoire has approximately 620,000 distinct CDR3 sequences, 14% of them found once; the top ten carry around 5.4%. Sequenced material: blood. These receptors all come from a woman younger than 45 with Graves' hyperthyroidism that later progressed to Graves' ophthalmopathy.

This clonotype was picked up many times. V is TRBV10-3 and J is TRBJ1-5; perhaps TRBD1 as D (6 bases). CDR3 length equals 13 residues. V was pared by 5 bases and J by 5 bases, with 10 bases between. Per the germline V gene, CDR1 is ENHRY and CDR2 is SYGVKD. CDR3 in amino acids: CAISWDTDQPQHF. CDR3 bases: TGTGCCATCAGTTGGGACACCGATCAGCCCCAGCATTTT.

This clonotype was detected ten times or more. The V call is TRBV30, the J call TRBJ1-6; 9 positions agree with TRBD1. CDR1 and CDR2 from the germline V gene are GTSNPN and SVGIG (reference sequence). J lost 7 bases, V lost 2 bases, and 6 bases had no gene match. This CDR3 has 15 amino acids. CDR3 sequence reads: CAWSPGQGSNSPLHF. The CDR3 DNA is TGTGCCTGGAGTCCGGGACAGGGATCGAATTCACCCCTCCACTTT.

The table lists this clonotype with a few counts. The chain is built from TRBV9 and TRBJ2-3; D ambiguous. Trimming cost V 0 bases and J 0 bases, with 8 bases left between them. Germline CDR1 is SGDLS and CDR2 is YYNGEE. There are 15 residues in the CDR3. Written as DNA, the CDR3 is TGTGCCAGCAGCGTAGGTAGGGTGAGCACAGATACGCAGTATTTT. It codes for CASSVGRVSTDTQYF.